These 20 T cell receptor beta chains were all obtained from the same sample, sequenced in a study of breast tumors, draining lymph nodes, adjacent tissues. Axillary draining lymph nodes of breast cancer patients supplied the node samples. One entry per CDR3 protein, called by TCRdb with MiXCR from the multiplex PCR reads. The sample records roughly 220,000 distinct CDR3 sequences, 30% to 35% being singletons. Sequenced: axillary lymph node tissue. The receptors were sampled from a female donor with breast cancer. Some clones in this sample may be carry-over from other donors' samples.

For this clonotype: Since no conserved phenylalanine or tryptophan closes the CDR3, a read error is the likely cause. The CDR3 region has the DNA TGTGCCAGCAGGGGGACGACAGGAAGCTCCTACGAGCAGTACCTC. Residues: CASRGTTGSSYEQYL. The chain combines TRBV27 with TRBJ2-7, with D possibly being TRBD1 (6 bases). This CDR3 has 15 amino acids. V shed 6 bases and J shed 0 bases, with 15 bases lying between them. Germline CDR1 MNHEY, CDR2 SMNVEV (reference sequence).

This clonotype was counted ten times or more. The genes are TRBV29-1 and TRBJ2-1, with a possible D match to TRBD2 (5 bases). Germline V lookup: CDR1 SQVTM, CDR2 ANQGSEA. V gave up 4 bases and J gave up 3 bases, with 10 bases separating them. This CDR3 spans 13 amino acids. CDR3 in DNA: TGCAGCGTTGTGAGCGGTCGCTACAATGAGCAGTTCTTC. It yields the protein CSVVSGRYNEQFF.

This clonotype was recorded many times. The V gene is TRBV2, the J gene TRBJ2-3; 9 bases fit TRBD1. CDR3 length: 15 amino acids. With 4 bases clipped from V and 1 base from J, the junction kept 3 bases outside the gene matches. Germline CDR1 is SNHLY and CDR2 is FYNNEI. The CDR3 loop reads CASSGRTGGTDTQYF. The CDR3 DNA reads as TGTGCCAGCAGTGGGAGGACAGGGGGCACAGATACGCAGTATTTT.

As regards this clonotype: This may stem from a read error, because a much larger clone lies one nucleotide away. The chain recombines TRBV11-1 with TRBJ2-5; D unresolved. Germline assignment: CDR1 SGHAT and CDR2 FQDESV (reference sequence). The V end lost 5 bases, the J end lost 4 bases, and 14 bases lay between the germline ends. The CDR3 spans 14 residues. CDR3 protein: CASSLGIAPETQYF. Written as DNA, the CDR3 is TGTGCCAGCAGCCTGGGCATCGCCCCAGAGACCCAGTACTTC. Full variable domain (rest looked up from reference TRBV11-1 and TRBJ2-5): EAEVAQSPRYKITEKSQAVAFWCDPISGHATLYWYRQILGQGPELLVQFQDESVVDDSQLPKDRFSAERLKGVDSTLKIQPAELGDSAMYLCASSLGIAPETQYFGPGTRLLVL.

In its sample, this clonotype was seen many times. The rearrangement uses TRBV20-1 and TRBJ1-2, with D hard to call. CDR3 length: 13 amino acids. Trimming cost V 1 base and J 2 bases, with 8 bases left between them. CDR1 and CDR2 from the germline V gene are DFQATT and SNEGSKA (reference sequence). The CDR3: CSARGSRNYGYTF. DNA of the CDR3: TGCAGTGCTAGAGGGAGCAGGAACTATGGCTACACCTTC.

The chain is built from TRBV25-1 and TRBJ2-3; TRBD2 matches at 8 bases. Germline CDR1 MGHDK, CDR2 SYGVNS. This CDR3 is built from 14 residues. The V gene end was trimmed by 7 bases and the J gene end by 2 bases; junction bases not matched to a gene: 5. In DNA, the CDR3 is TGTGCCAGCACCGGGGGGGGTTTCACAGATACGCAGTATTTT. Encoded protein: CASTGGGFTDTQYF.

This chain uses TRBV6-2 or TRBV6-3 with TRBJ2-4; 8 positions agree with TRBD2. The germline gives CDR1 MNHEY, CDR2 SVGEGT. The CDR3 extends over 14 amino acids. Unmatched junction bases numbered 8, after V lost 5 bases and J lost 8 bases. DNA of the CDR3: TGTGCCAGCAGTCCTCGGGGGGGCAGGCACATTCAGTACTTC. It specifies CASSPRGGRHIQYF.

This clonotype was seen at least ten times. J is TRBJ2-1 and V is TRBV20-1; TRBD2 matches at 7 bases. The ends lost 0 bases at V and 6 bases at J; junction bases unmatched: 8. The germline CDR1 and CDR2 sequences are DFQATT and SNEGSKA (reference sequence). The CDR3 has 15 amino acids. CDR3 sequence reads: CSARDPRLAGNEQFF. CDR3 DNA: TGCAGTGCTAGAGATCCGAGACTAGCTGGCAATGAGCAGTTCTTC.

Of note for this clonotype: Possible read error: a much larger clone is one base away. V gene TRBV20-1 combines with J gene TRBJ2-1, with TRBD1 as a possible D gene (6 bases). The CDR3 has 14 residues. The germline CDR1 and CDR2 sequences are DFQATT and SNEGSKA (reference sequence). CDR3 DNA sequence: TGCAGTGCTCTCCGGGACATTACCTACACTGAGCAGTTCTTC. It yields the protein CSALRDITYTEQFF.

This clonotype was picked up many times. V is TRBV7-9 and J is TRBJ2-3; 8 bases fit TRBD1. V was pared by 5 bases and J by 2 bases, with 6 bases of the junction left unmatched. The germline V gene has CDR1 SEHNR and CDR2 FQNEAQ (reference sequence). This CDR3 spans 15 amino acids. CDR3 nucleotide sequence: TGTGCCAGCAGCATCCGGGACAGGCTCACAGATACGCAGTATTTT. This encodes CASSIRDRLTDTQYF.

This clonotype was observed at least ten times. CDR3 in amino acids: CASSLGTVGNTIYF. The CDR3, as DNA: TGTGCCAGCAGCCTAGGGACAGTCGGAAACACCATATATTTT. The chain has TRBV4-2 and TRBJ1-3, with TRBD1 identical over 7 bases. V was clipped by 4 bases and J by 4 bases; unmatched bases: 4. This CDR3 spans 14 amino acids. In germline, CDR1 is LGHNA, CDR2 YNFKEQ.

The chain uses TRBV7-8 and TRBJ2-5; 9 nucleotides align to TRBD2. This CDR3 region has 15 residues. Germline V gene data show CDR1 as SGHVS and CDR2 as FQNEAQ. V dropped 11 bases and J dropped 2; count of bases not matched to a gene: 12. The CDR3 DNA reads as TGTGCCTCAGGGGGACGGCGGGAGGGTCAAGAGACCCAGTACTTC. It translates to CASGGRREGQETQYF.

This clonotype occurred many times. The chain uses TRBV7-2 and TRBJ1-4, with D uncertain. Looked up from germline, CDR1 is SGHTA and CDR2 is FQGNSA. The V end was cut by 2 bases, the J end by 8 bases, with 12 bases between. The CDR3 sequence is 14 residues long. CDR3 amino acids: CASSLWEYGEKLFF. DNA for the CDR3: TGTGCCAGCAGCTTATGGGAGTATGGGGAAAAACTGTTTTTT.

This clonotype showed up just a few times. V and J are TRBV20-1 and TRBJ1-1, with TRBD1 as a possible D gene (5 bases). Trimming removed 2 bases at V and 0 bases at J, with 16 bases between. CDR3 length: 16 residues. Germline CDR1 reads DFQATT; CDR2 reads SNEGSKA (reference sequence). The DNA of the CDR3 is TGCAGTGCTAGACGGGACGGGAATCTTATGAACACTGAAGCTTTCTTT. The encoded protein is CSARRDGNLMNTEAFF.

This sequence joins TRBV6-6 and TRBJ2-7, with 8 bases fitting TRBD2. This CDR3 contains 15 residues. V gave up 7 bases and J gave up 5 bases; unmatched junction bases: 13. Germline V CDR1 and CDR2: MNHNY, SVGAGI (reference sequence). The DNA of the CDR3 is TGTGCCAGCACCAGTAAGGCCCTGACTAGCGACGAGCAGTACTTC. Encoded protein: CASTSKALTSDEQYF.

This clonotype was detected many times. This chain links TRBV6-6 with TRBJ1-6; D may be TRBD1 (5 bases). The germline V gene encodes CDR1 MNHNY and CDR2 SVGAGI (reference sequence). The V gene lost 3 bases and the J gene lost 6 bases, with 18 bases spanning the gap. The CDR3 totals 17 residues. This chain's CDR3 is CASSYQGAEWGNSPLHF. The CDR3 DNA reads as TGTGCCAGCAGTTATCAGGGTGCAGAATGGGGTAATTCACCCCTCCACTTT.

Note on this clonotype: A read error is possible here, since a much larger clone lies one base away. The chain links TRBV6-1 to TRBJ1-5; D unclear. The germline V gene has CDR1 MNHNS and CDR2 SASEGT. V was cut by 6 bases and J by 7 bases, with 10 bases left in between. This CDR3 has 12 residues. This CDR3 reads CASRQLPQPQHF. DNA of the CDR3: TGTGCCAGCAGGCAGTTACCACAGCCCCAGCATTTT.

The chain links TRBV7-8 to TRBJ1-2; 7 bases line up with TRBD1. Germline V lookup: CDR1 SGHVS, CDR2 FQNEAQ. The trim removed 1 base at V and 8 bases at J, leaving 7 bases unmatched. This CDR3 spans 14 amino acids. CDR3 in DNA: TGTGCCAGCAGCTTAGATGACAGGGATCGAGGCTACACCTTC. Its protein is CASSLDDRDRGYTF.

V usage is TRBV7-2 and J usage is TRBJ2-5; D call uncertain. V lost 2 bases and J 2 bases, leaving 9 bases between the germline ends. The CDR3 runs to 14 residues. Germline CDR1 SGHTA, CDR2 FQGNSA. The CDR3 spells CASSLSLGQETQYF. The CDR3 DNA reads TGTGCCAGCAGCTTAAGTCTCGGACAAGAGACCCAGTACTTC. The full variable domain, in which reference TRBV7-2 and TRBJ2-5 provide the parts outside the CDR3, is GAGVSQSPSNKVTEKGKDVELRCDPISGHTALYWYRQSLGQGLEFLIYFQGNSAPDKSGLPSDRFSAERTGGSVSTLTIQRTQQEDSAVYLCASSLSLGQETQYFGPGTRLLVL.

A few counts support this clonotype. The chain links TRBV6-5 to TRBJ1-1; the D is unclear. With 2 bases removed from V and 0 bases from J, the gap between germline ends came to 7 bases. Germline loops: CDR1 MNHEY, CDR2 SVGAGI. This CDR3 contains 14 residues. This CDR3 reads CASSYGPLNTEAFF. CDR3 DNA sequence: TGTGCCAGCAGTTACGGACCTCTGAACACTGAAGCTTTCTTT.